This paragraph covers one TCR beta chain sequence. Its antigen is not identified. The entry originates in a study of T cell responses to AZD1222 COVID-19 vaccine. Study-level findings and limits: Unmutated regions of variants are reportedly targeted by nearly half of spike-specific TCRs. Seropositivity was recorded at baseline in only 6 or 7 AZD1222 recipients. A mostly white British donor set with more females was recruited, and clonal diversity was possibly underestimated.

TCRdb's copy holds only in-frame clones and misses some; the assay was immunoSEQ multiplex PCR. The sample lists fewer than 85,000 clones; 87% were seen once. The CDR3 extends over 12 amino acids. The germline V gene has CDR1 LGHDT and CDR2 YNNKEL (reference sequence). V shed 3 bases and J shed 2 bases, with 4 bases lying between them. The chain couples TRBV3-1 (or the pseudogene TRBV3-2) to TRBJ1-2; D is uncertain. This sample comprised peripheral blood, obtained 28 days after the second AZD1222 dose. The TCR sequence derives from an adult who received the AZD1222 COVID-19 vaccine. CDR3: CASSQENYGYTF. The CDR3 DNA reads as TGTGCCAGCAGCCAGGAAAACTATGGCTACACCTTC.